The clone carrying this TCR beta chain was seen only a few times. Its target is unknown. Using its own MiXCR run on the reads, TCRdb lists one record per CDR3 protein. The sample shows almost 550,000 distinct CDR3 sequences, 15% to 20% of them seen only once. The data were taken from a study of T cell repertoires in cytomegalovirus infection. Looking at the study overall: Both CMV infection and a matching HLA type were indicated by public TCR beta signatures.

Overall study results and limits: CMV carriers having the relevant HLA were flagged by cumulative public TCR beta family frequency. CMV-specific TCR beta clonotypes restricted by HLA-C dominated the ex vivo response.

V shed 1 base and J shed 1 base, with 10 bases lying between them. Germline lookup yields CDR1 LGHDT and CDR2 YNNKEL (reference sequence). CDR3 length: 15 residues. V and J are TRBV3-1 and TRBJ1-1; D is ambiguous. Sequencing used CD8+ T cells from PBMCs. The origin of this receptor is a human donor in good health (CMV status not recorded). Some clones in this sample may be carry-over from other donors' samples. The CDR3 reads CASSQVYSQNTEAFF. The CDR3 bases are TGTGCCAGCAGCCAAGTCTACAGCCAGAACACTGAAGCTTTCTTT.